The clone carrying this T cell receptor beta chain showed up just once. The antigen is not known. This sample was taken from a study of beta chain features in type 1 diabetes. Findings and limits, study-wide: There were fewer insertions and more deletions at the VDJ junctions of type 1 diabetes patients. For Type 1 diabetes patients, all four CD4+ subsets carried TCRB CDR3s that were moderately but significantly shorter. Small HLA sub-analyses could not settle whether HLA shapes TCRB rearrangement. Comparison showed that naive, central memory and Treg TCRB repertoires appeared more similar among patients than among healthy donors.

Reverse transcription of all isolated RNA meant that expressed TCRB transcripts were sequenced. Assay used: immunoSEQ multiplex PCR; TCRdb lists only in-frame clones, some missing. Of under 300,000 clones in the sample, roughly 13% were seen once. Germline-derived CDR1 and CDR2 are MGHRA and YSYEKL. V shed 1 base and J 10 bases; nucleotides not matched to a gene: 19. The CDR3 has 19 amino acids. The clonotype comes from a man younger than 40 with type 1 diabetes. Sequencing was performed on naive CD4+ T cells from blood. V gene TRBV4-1 combines with J gene TRBJ2-1; 10 bases match TRBD2. The CDR3 DNA sequence: TGCGCCAGCAGCCAAGGAGGGGGGTTGGCGTCTAGCGGGAGAGGGGAGCAGTTCTTC. It is translated as CASSQGGGLASSGRGEQFF.